This T cell receptor beta chain appears in the sequencing data of a study of regulatory T cells in long-lasting Graves disease. General study results and limits: Persistent disease was associated with favored TRBV28 usage and with favored use of TRBJ1-2 and TRBJ2-5. A greater number of public clonotypes (roughly 2,700) was shared by persistent patients than by new patients (about 880). Persistent Graves' patients had lower TCR diversity than newly diagnosed ones.

In germline, CDR1 is DFQATT, CDR2 SNEGSKA (reference sequence). Trimming left V 2 bases short and J 8 bases short, with 30 bases between. This CDR3 contains 19 residues. CDR3-region Arm-PCR and iRepertoire HTBI primers produced the TCR beta libraries. TCRdb redid the calling of the multiplex PCR reads with MiXCR, one entry per CDR3 protein. Of 350,000 to 500,000 distinct CDR3 sequences listed, 20% to 25% were seen once; the top ten hold around an eighth. As to this clonotype: What it binds is unknown.

Time point: persistent/refractory GD, antithyroid drugs over 5 years with positive TRAb. Construction of the TCR library relied on RNA isolated from PBMCs. Graves' disease diagnoses followed American Thyroid Association guidelines. The sample here was peripheral blood mononuclear cells (PBMCs), taken when the disease was refractory, from a patient treated with antithyroid drugs. The sequence came from a female donor with Graves disease. V usage is TRBV20-1 and J usage is TRBJ1-4; a weak D match, TRBD1 (6 bases). The DNA of the CDR3 is TGCAGTGCTAGACCTCCCCCAGGGCAGGGGTTTGATCTAGGGGAAAAACTGTTTTTT. Its translation is CSARPPPGQGFDLGEKLFF.